One and the same sample provided the 21 T cell receptor beta chains below, sequenced in a study of CD8 T cells in ankylosing spondylitis. Antigens of these TCRs are unknown. Findings of the study overall: Several highly homologous variants made up a TCR beta motif, and this motif appeared characteristic of ankylosing spondylitis blood.

TCRdb ran MiXCR on the 5' RACE reads and lists one entry per CDR3 protein. The sample contains approximately 400,000 distinct CDR3 sequences, 15% to 20% of which appear only once. The sample consisted of blood, either unsorted or a sorted T cell fraction (not recorded which). Source of these receptors: a male donor with ankylosing spondylitis.

This chain joins TRBV29-1 and TRBJ2-3, with D hard to call. The CDR3 contains 12 residues. Germline lookup yields CDR1 SQVTM and CDR2 ANQGSEA. V lost 2 bases to trimming and J lost 3 bases, with 6 bases between them. CDR3 amino acids: CSVEKDTDTQYF. The DNA of the CDR3 is TGCAGCGTTGAAAAGGATACAGATACGCAGTATTTT.

V gene TRBV18 combines with J gene TRBJ2-2; D may be TRBD2 (6 bases). The V gene lost 2 bases and the J gene lost 3 bases, with 10 bases spanning the gap. Germline lookup yields CDR1 KGHSH and CDR2 LQKENI. This CDR3 spans 15 amino acids. The CDR3 DNA is TGTGCCAGCTCACCAAACTTAGCGGACACCGGGGAGCTGTTTTTT. This encodes CASSPNLADTGELFF.

This chain links TRBV4-1 with TRBJ2-3; D might be TRBD2 (6 bases). This CDR3 has 16 residues. Germline V gene data show CDR1 as MGHRA and CDR2 as YSYEKL. Trimming took off 1 base at V and 3 bases at J, with 14 bases between the two ends. The CDR3 loop is CASSQGLDPYTDTQYF. In DNA, the CDR3 is TGCGCCAGCAGCCAAGGACTAGACCCATATACAGATACGCAGTATTTT.

This chain uses TRBV6-1 with TRBJ1-6, with D perhaps TRBD1 (5 bases). CDR3 length: 14 residues. CDR1 MNHNS and CDR2 SASEGT come from the germline V gene. Deletions cut 6 bases from V and 9 bases from J, with 15 bases between. CDR3 loop: CASRSQGAVSPLHF. CDR3 coding DNA: TGTGCCAGCAGAAGCCAGGGTGCCGTTTCACCCCTCCACTTT.

This clonotype was found a few times. The chain carries TRBV5-1 and TRBJ2-7; D remains ambiguous. Germline V gene lookup returns CDR1 SGHRS and CDR2 YFSETQ. CDR3 length: 15 amino acids. V shed 4 bases and J shed 0 bases, with 14 bases lying between them. The CDR3 loop reads CASSTGPPSSYEQYF. The CDR3 DNA reads as TGCGCCAGCAGCACCGGCCCCCCGAGCTCCTACGAGCAGTACTTC.

V is TRBV3-1 and J is TRBJ2-5, with 9 bases identical to TRBD2. Trimming cost V 8 bases and J 5 bases; bases outside gene matches: 6. CDR1 and CDR2 (germline): LGHDT, YNNKEL (reference sequence). The CDR3 sequence is 13 residues long. The CDR3 region has the DNA TGTGCCAGCTCCTTTAGCGGGAGTGAGACCCAGTACTTC. Translating gives CASSFSGSETQYF.

The V and J genes are TRBV11-3 and TRBJ1-6; D possibly corresponds to TRBD1 (5 bases). Germline V lookup: CDR1 SGHNT, CDR2 YENEEA. The V end was cut by 1 base, the J end by 10 bases, with 14 bases between. This CDR3 is 15 amino acids long. The CDR3 region is CASSLVGQGGSPLHF. CDR3 nucleotides: TGTGCCAGCAGCTTAGTAGGGCAGGGCGGATCACCCCTCCACTTT.

This sequence joins TRBV10-3 and TRBJ1-2; TRBD1 aligns across 7 bases. Trimming cost V 4 bases and J 6 bases; bases outside gene matches: 5. Germline V gene sequence: CDR1 ENHRY, CDR2 SYGVKD. This CDR3 contains 13 residues. CDR3 residues: CAISGQGMHGYTF. CDR3 sequence (DNA): TGTGCCATCAGTGGACAGGGCATGCATGGCTACACCTTC.

This clonotype was recorded many times. The chain joins TRBV5-1 to TRBJ1-1; possibly TRBD1 for D (5 bases). Germline-derived CDR1 and CDR2 are SGHRS and YFSETQ. The CDR3 extends over 14 amino acids. With 3 bases removed from V and 5 bases from J, the gap between germline ends came to 14 bases. CDR3 sequence: CASSSTGRTTEAFF. Here the CDR3 DNA reads TGCGCCAGCAGCTCGACGGGGCGAACTACTGAAGCTTTCTTT.

This clonotype was found a few times. The CDR3 protein is CASSQERGRQKDPRYGYTF. DNA of the CDR3: TGTGCCAGCAGCCAAGAAAGGGGCCGACAAAAGGACCCTCGCTATGGCTACACCTTC. This rearrangement joins TRBV3-1 to TRBJ1-2, with a possible D match to TRBD1 (5 bases). Trimming stripped 0 bases from V and 4 bases from J, with 24 bases between. The CDR3 runs 19 residues. The V gene's germline CDR1 is LGHDT and CDR2 YNNKEL (reference sequence).

This clonotype came up a few times. The chain carries TRBV5-1 and TRBJ1-2; D not resolved. Trimming pared 4 bases from V and 5 bases from J, leaving 12 bases between. Germline values: CDR1 SGHRS, CDR2 YFSETQ. This CDR3 has 13 residues. DNA for the CDR3: TGCGCCAGCAGCCTAGGCGGCTCATATGGCTACACCTTC. Translated: CASSLGGSYGYTF.

The V and J genes are TRBV6-2 or TRBV6-3 and TRBJ2-7, with 10 bases identical to TRBD2. V shed 7 bases, J shed 1 base, and the junction held 7 bases outside the gene matches. Germline V gives CDR1 MNHEY, CDR2 SVGEGT. This CDR3 has 15 amino acids. CDR3 in amino acids: CASTQHSGGSYEQYF. CDR3 sequence (DNA): TGTGCCAGCACCCAACATAGCGGGGGGTCCTACGAGCAGTACTTC.

This clonotype appeared a few times. The J gene is TRBJ1-5, the V gene TRBV4-3; unclear D gene. CDR1 LGHNA and CDR2 YSLEER come from the germline V gene. The CDR3 loop spans 13 amino acids. V was shortened by 4 bases and J by 1 base, with 5 bases between the two germline ends. CDR3 loop: CASSRTSNQPQHF. The CDR3 nucleotides are TGCGCCAGCAGCCGAACGAGCAATCAGCCCCAGCATTTT.

In this sample, this clonotype turned up many times. The J gene is TRBJ2-7, the V gene TRBV28; 10 bases match TRBD1. The CDR3 extends over 16 amino acids. Germline trimming cut 4 bases from V and 2 bases from J; bases unmatched to any gene: 8. Germline V CDR1 and CDR2: MDHEN, SYDVKM. CDR3 region: CASSSPGQGTPYEQYF. CDR3 nucleotide sequence: TGTGCCAGCAGTTCCCCGGGACAGGGGACCCCCTACGAGCAGTACTTC.

In its sample, this clonotype was seen a few times. V gene TRBV6-2 or TRBV6-3 combines with J gene TRBJ2-1, with 7 bases aligning to TRBD1. From germline, CDR1 is MNHEY and CDR2 SVGEGT. J lost 7 bases, V lost 4 bases, and 4 bases had no gene match. The CDR3 spans 13 residues. CDR3 amino acids: CASSLTGFNEQFF. CDR3 nucleotides: TGTGCCAGCAGTTTGACAGGGTTTAATGAGCAGTTCTTC.

Many counts were recorded for this clonotype. The V gene is TRBV12-3 or TRBV12-4, the J gene TRBJ1-6; D not certain. This CDR3 region has 12 residues. V was shortened by 1 base and J by 15 bases, with 10 bases between the two germline ends. CDR3 sequence: CASSLDSSVLHF. CDR3 DNA sequence: TGTGCCAGCAGTTTAGACAGCTCGGTCCTCCACTTT.

V gene TRBV4-1 combines with J gene TRBJ2-5, with 7 bases fitting TRBD2. V shed 1 base, J shed 2 bases, and the junction held 13 bases outside the gene matches. This CDR3 spans 18 amino acids. The V gene's germline CDR1 is MGHRA and CDR2 YSYEKL. The CDR3 reads CASSQVPSGADRQETQYF. In nucleotides, the CDR3 is TGCGCCAGCAGCCAAGTTCCGAGCGGGGCAGATAGACAAGAGACCCAGTACTTC.

This clonotype has more than one count but fewer than ten. This CDR3 is CASAIDSTNEKLFF. DNA of the CDR3: TGCGCCAGCGCGATAGACTCAACTAATGAAAAACTGTTTTTT. V usage is TRBV5-1 and J usage is TRBJ1-4; no reliable D call. The CDR3 is made up of 14 amino acids. Trimming removed 7 bases at V and 0 bases at J, with 10 bases between. Per germline, CDR1 SGHRS and CDR2 YFSETQ.

This clonotype was seen a few times. V is TRBV20-1 and J is TRBJ2-5, with unresolved D. V was clipped by 6 bases and J by 5 bases, with 10 bases between them. Germline CDR1 DFQATT, CDR2 SNEGSKA (reference sequence). The CDR3 contains 11 residues. The CDR3: CSAPEFETQYF. The CDR3 DNA reads TGCAGTGCCCCGGAATTTGAGACCCAGTACTTC.

In the case of this clonotype: A single base separates this from a much larger clone, so it may be a read error. The chain joins TRBV12-3 or TRBV12-4 to TRBJ1-6, with 10 bases that match TRBD1. The CDR3 has 16 residues. The J segment lost 9 bases and the V segment lost 5 bases, leaving 10 bases of the junction unmatched. This chain's CDR3 is CASSKDRGRFGSPLHF. The CDR3 DNA follows: TGTGCCAGCAGTAAAGACAGGGGGCGTTTTGGTTCACCCCTCCACTTT.

This clonotype showed up just a few times. The chain carries TRBV4-3 and TRBJ2-7; no clear D gene. Germline CDR1 and CDR2: LGHNA and YSLEER. This CDR3 spans 14 amino acids. Trimming pared 0 bases from V and 2 bases from J, leaving 8 bases between. The CDR3 region is CASSQDVGTYEQYF. DNA for the CDR3: TGCGCCAGCAGCCAAGACGTCGGAACCTACGAGCAGTACTTC.